The next 8 T cell receptor beta chains were all read from a single sample in a study of technical replicates of blood from a handful of donors. Using immunoSEQ multiplex PCR, the repertoire was profiled, and TCRdb retains in-frame clones only, with some absent. The table lists 55,000 to 75,000 clones, 75% to 90% of them singletons. What was sequenced was PBMCs. Receptors were obtained from a human donor in good health. Some clones in this sample may be carry-over from other donors' samples.

This sequence joins TRBV7-6 and TRBJ1-5; D might be TRBD1 (5 bases). The length of the CDR3 is 13 residues. CDR1 is SGHVS and CDR2 is FNYEAQ in the germline V gene. V was cut by 1 base and J by 11 bases, with 12 bases left in between. The CDR3 DNA sequence: TGTGCCAGCAGCTTAGAAGCGGGGCGGGCCCAGCATTTT. The encoded protein is CASSLEAGRAQHF.

The rearrangement uses TRBV4-1 and TRBJ2-7, with 10 bases fitting TRBD2. CDR3 length: 15 amino acids. Trimming at V came to 4 bases and at J to 6 bases, leaving 9 bases not matched to a gene. Germline V gives CDR1 MGHRA, CDR2 YSYEKL. The CDR3 region has the DNA TGCGCCAGCAGCCCGTCTAGCGGGAGCGCTCTCGAGCAGTACTTC. Translation: CASSPSSGSALEQYF.

DNA of the CDR3: TGTGCCAGCAGTTATAGGACAGGGGGTGGCTACGAGCAGTACTTC. It yields the protein CASSYRTGGGYEQYF. The rearrangement links TRBV6-5 to TRBJ2-7, with 10 bases aligning to TRBD1. Germline CDR1 and CDR2: MNHEY and SVGAGI. The CDR3 consists of 15 residues. Unmatched junction bases numbered 5, after V lost 3 bases and J lost 3 bases.

The chain links TRBV21-1 to TRBJ2-2; the table gives TRBD2 as D, unverified against the DNA. TRBV21-1 is given as a pseudogene. The CDR3 contains 16 residues. CDR3 DNA sequence: TGTGCCAGCAGCAAAAGGGTCCGGGGAAACACCGGGGAGCTGTTTTTT. This sequence encodes CASSKRVRGNTGELFF.

The chain joins TRBV9 to TRBJ2-7; TRBD2 matches at 13 bases. CDR3 size: 15 residues. Germline V CDR1 and CDR2: SGDLS, YYNGEE. V lost 5 bases to trimming and J lost 7 bases; unmatched junction nucleotides: 9. The CDR3 protein is CASSPTSGGAREQYF. CDR3 DNA sequence: TGTGCCAGCAGTCCAACTAGCGGGGGGGCCAGGGAGCAGTACTTC.

V is TRBV7-9 and J is TRBJ1-6, with 9 bases matching TRBD1. The germline V gene has CDR1 SEHNR and CDR2 FQNEAQ (reference sequence). The CDR3 spans 18 residues. Losses at the gene ends were 1 base for V and 9 bases for J; bases not matched to a gene: 13. DNA of the CDR3: TGTGCCAGCAGCTTAGAGGACAGGGGAATAATTGATTTTTCACCCCTCCACTTT. This encodes CASSLEDRGIIDFSPLHF.

In this sample, this clone turned up a few times. The chain is built from TRBV7-2 and TRBJ1-6, with D hard to call. Trimming took 7 bases from V and 0 from J, leaving 10 bases between them. CDR1 is SGHTA and CDR2 is FQGNSA in the germline V gene. CDR3 length: 15 residues. The CDR3 protein is CASKRDPSYNSPLHF. The CDR3 nucleotides are TGTGCCAGCAAGCGAGACCCCTCCTATAATTCACCCCTCCACTTT. Based on the CDR3 plus reference TRBV7-2 and TRBJ1-6, the full variable domain is GAGVSQSPSNKVTEKGKDVELRCDPISGHTALYWYRQSLGQGLEFLIYFQGNSAPDKSGLPSDRFSAERTGGSVSTLTIQRTQQEDSAVYLCASKRDPSYNSPLHFGNGTRLTVT.

The V and J genes are TRBV19 and TRBJ2-3, with 9 positions matching TRBD1. V dropped 4 bases and J dropped 5; count of bases not matched to a gene: 10. The CDR3 has 16 residues. Germline CDR1 and CDR2: LNHDA and SQIVND (reference sequence). CDR3: CASSKLTGGYGDTQYF. The CDR3 bases are TGTGCCAGTAGTAAACTAACAGGGGGCTACGGAGATACGCAGTATTTT.